These 2 T cell receptor beta chains share one sample of origin, sequenced in a study of Tregs in tolerant kidney transplant recipients. Related graft donors supplied nonmyeloablative bone marrow transplants, and mixed chimerism was transient. Data came from immunoSEQ multiplex PCR; TCRdb stores just in-frame clones and leaves some out. The specimen's table records roughly 14,000 clones. This material consisted of CD8+ T cells from blood (PBMCs), taken 6 months after the transplant. The receptor source for this set is a human patient who received a combined kidney and bone marrow transplant. Some T cells may be graft donor cells.

In the case of this clone: With the read ending 3 residues before the CDR3 end, the germline J gene is used to fill in that end. The genes are TRBV4-1 and TRBJ2-7; D remains unclear. Germline assignment: CDR1 MGHRA and CDR2 YSYEKL. This CDR3 spans 13 amino acids. V was pared by 0 bases and J by 1 base, with 4 bases between. The part of the CDR3 DNA that was read is TGCGCCAGCAGCCAAGACACATCCTACGAG. This sequence encodes CASSQDTSYE. The whole CDR3 reads CASSQDTSYEQYF.

About this clone itself: The read ends 3 residues before the CDR3 terminus; that terminus is restored from the germline J gene. The V gene is TRBV7-9, the J gene TRBJ2-4, with D possibly being TRBD2 (5 bases). The V gene's germline CDR1 is SEHNR and CDR2 FQNEAQ (reference sequence). The CDR3 sequence is 13 residues long. The V gene lost 4 bases and the J gene lost 5 bases, with 9 bases spanning the gap. The CDR3 DNA, read in part, is TGTGCCAGCAGCTCACTGAGGGAAAACATT. It is translated as CASSSLRENI. The complete CDR3 sequence is CASSSLRENIQYF.